This entry lists 29 T cell receptor beta chains sequenced from one sample in a study of blood T cell repertoires in COVID-19. Using immunoSEQ multiplex PCR, the repertoire was profiled, and TCRdb retains in-frame clones only, with some absent. This sample has 25,000 to 30,000 clones, with roughly 94% found just once. The specimen sequenced was peripheral blood. Receptors originate from a human donor with active COVID-19. The donor label of this sample is uncertain.

The chain carries TRBV11-3 and TRBJ1-1; tentative D call: TRBD1 (6 bases). V lost 5 bases and J 5 bases, leaving 27 bases between the germline ends. CDR1 and CDR2 from the germline V gene are SGHNT and YENEEA. The CDR3 runs 18 residues. CDR3: CASSLPWGPLPLGTEAFF. The CDR3 coding sequence is TGTGCCAGCAGCCTACCATGGGGGCCCCTGCCTCTGGGGACTGAAGCTTTCTTT. Full variable domain (missing parts from reference TRBV11-3 and TRBJ1-1): EAGVVQSPRYKIIEKKQPVAFWCNPISGHNTLYWYLQNLGQGPELLIRYENEEAVDDSQLPKDRFSAERLKGVDSTLKIQPAELGDSAVYLCASSLPWGPLPLGTEAFFGQGTRLTVV.

J is TRBJ2-1 and V is TRBV4-1; the D gene is possibly TRBD1 (6 bases). The germline CDR1 and CDR2 sequences are MGHRA and YSYEKL. The V and J ends lost 1 base and 6 bases respectively, with 19 bases between them. This CDR3 region has 17 residues. In nucleotides, the CDR3 is TGCGCCAGCAGCCAAGCGGTAGCCCCCGGCAGGGGCAATGAGCAGTTCTTC. Its translation is CASSQAVAPGRGNEQFF.

This chain connects TRBV10-1 to TRBJ2-3; perhaps TRBD2 as D (7 bases). Trimming took 8 bases from V and 3 from J, leaving 12 bases between them. This CDR3 spans 13 amino acids. Germline CDR1 WNHNN, CDR2 SYGVQD (reference sequence). CDR3 sequence: CASGRGGTDTQYF. DNA for the CDR3: TGCGCCAGCGGCAGGGGAGGGACAGATACGCAGTATTTT.

This chain links TRBV28 with TRBJ1-5; maybe TRBD1 (6 bases). Per germline, CDR1 MDHEN and CDR2 SYDVKM. Trimming removed 5 bases at V and 0 bases at J, with 11 bases between. CDR3 size: 15 residues. Here the CDR3 DNA reads TGTGCCAGCAGTACAGGACAGAATAGCAATCAGCCCCAGCATTTT. The encoded protein is CASSTGQNSNQPQHF. The variable domain in full, completed from reference TRBV28 and TRBJ1-5, reads DVKVTQSSRYLVKRTGEKVFLECVQDMDHENMFWYRQDPGLGLRLIYFSYDVKMKEKGDIPEGYSVSREKKERFSLILESASTNQTSMYLCASSTGQNSNQPQHFGDGTRLSIL.

V usage is TRBV19 and J usage is TRBJ2-7; a weak D match, TRBD1 (5 bases). Trimming removed 11 bases from V and 0 bases from J, with 17 bases in between. Germline V gene sequence: CDR1 LNHDA, CDR2 SQIVND (reference sequence). The CDR3 runs 14 residues. The CDR3 here is CASNGAGPSYEQYF. The DNA for the CDR3 is TGTGCCTCCAACGGAGCAGGGCCCTCCTACGAGCAGTACTTC.

The rearrangement links TRBV3-1 (or the pseudogene TRBV3-2) to TRBJ2-3, with D possibly being TRBD1 (6 bases). Germline values: CDR1 LGHDT, CDR2 YNNKEL (reference sequence). The CDR3 runs 15 residues. V was shortened by 4 bases and J by 1 base, with 12 bases between the two germline ends. This CDR3 is CASSLKGTRTDTQYF. The CDR3 nucleotides read TGTGCCAGCAGCCTTAAAGGGACACGCACAGATACGCAGTATTTT.

In this sample, this clone turned up once. The chain recombines TRBV5-5 with TRBJ2-7; D unclear. CDR1 is SGHKS, CDR2 YYEKEE, per germline (reference sequence). The length of the CDR3 is 12 residues. V gave up 4 bases and J gave up 0 bases, with 5 bases separating them. The CDR3 protein is CASSTSSYEQYF. The CDR3 nucleotides read TGTGCCAGCAGCACGAGCTCCTACGAGCAGTACTTC.

The chain is built from TRBV11-2 and TRBJ2-5; TRBD2 agrees at 11 bases. Per germline, CDR1 SGHAT and CDR2 FQNNGV. The CDR3 length is 15 residues. V lost 2 bases, J lost 5 bases, and 4 bases stayed unmatched. This chain's CDR3 is CASSLKGLAEETQYF. CDR3 nucleotides: TGTGCCAGCAGCTTAAAGGGACTAGCGGAGGAGACCCAGTACTTC.

The rearrangement uses TRBV5-1 and TRBJ2-5, with D possibly matching TRBD2 (6 bases). CDR3 size: 15 residues. Germline loops: CDR1 SGHRS, CDR2 YFSETQ. The V and J ends lost 6 bases and 4 bases respectively, with 19 bases between them. CDR3 sequence (DNA): TGCGCCAGCAACCCTAAGGCGGGACCTACAGAGACCCAGTACTTC. Amino acid sequence: CASNPKAGPTETQYF.

The genes are TRBV10-1 and TRBJ2-2; D gene unclear. Trimming took 0 bases from V and 1 from J, leaving 15 bases between them. Per the germline V gene, CDR1 is WNHNN and CDR2 is SYGVQD (reference sequence). This CDR3 is built from 18 residues. CDR3 in amino acids: CASSESLYTRENTGELFF. CDR3 nucleotides: TGCGCCAGCAGTGAGTCCCTGTATACTCGCGAGAACACCGGGGAGCTGTTTTTT.

The chain carries TRBV2 and TRBJ2-5; possible D gene TRBD2, 5 bases. This CDR3 has 15 amino acids. Trimming pared 4 bases from V and 4 bases from J, leaving 16 bases between. Looked up from germline, CDR1 is SNHLY and CDR2 is FYNNEI. CDR3 amino acids: CASSVEVGRGETQYF. CDR3 in DNA: TGTGCCAGCAGTGTGGAGGTTGGACGAGGAGAGACCCAGTACTTC.

The chain uses TRBV5-1 and TRBJ1-2; 7 nucleotides agree with TRBD1. The V and J ends lost 0 bases and 8 bases, in that order; junction bases with no gene match: 4. Per germline, CDR1 SGHRS and CDR2 YFSETQ. The CDR3 covers 13 residues. CDR3 sequence (DNA): TGCGCCAGCAGCTTGGGGATGACAGGGGGCTACACCTTC. Translating gives CASSLGMTGGYTF.

The CDR3 bases are TGTGCCACCAGCAGAGAAACAGATGGCTACACCTTC. This gives the protein CATSRETDGYTF. This chain links TRBV15 with TRBJ1-2; D not certain. The CDR3 is 12 amino acids. The germline gives CDR1 LNHNV, CDR2 YYDKDF (reference sequence). The ends were cut back, 0 bases at V and 6 bases at J, with 5 bases in the middle.

The chain links TRBV20-1 to TRBJ2-5; 11 bases fit TRBD2. There are 14 residues in the CDR3. With V trimmed by 3 bases and J by 5 bases, 5 bases remained unmatched. Germline values: CDR1 DFQATT, CDR2 SNEGSKA (reference sequence). The CDR3 here is CSASGSGGAETQYF. The CDR3 region has the DNA TGCAGTGCTAGTGGTAGCGGGGGGGCTGAGACCCAGTACTTC.

This chain uses TRBV5-6 with TRBJ1-3; 9 bases line up with TRBD1. The CDR3 is 18 residues long. After removal of 3 bases from V and 0 bases from J, the junction contained 10 bases not matched to a gene. Germline values: CDR1 SGHDT, CDR2 YYEEEE. The CDR3, as DNA: TGTGCCAGCAGCTCCCTGGGACAGGGATTCAGCTCTGGAAACACCATATATTTT. Residues: CASSSLGQGFSSGNTIYF.

The chain carries TRBV5-1 and TRBJ2-5; 8 bases align to TRBD1. Germline assignment: CDR1 SGHRS and CDR2 YFSETQ. The CDR3 has 15 residues. Losses at the gene ends were 3 bases for V and 2 bases for J; bases not matched to a gene: 6. Written as DNA, the CDR3 is TGCGCCAGCAGCTCCTCAGGGGGCCAACAAGAGACCCAGTACTTC. It encodes CASSSSGGQQETQYF.

This rearrangement joins TRBV7-8 to TRBJ2-5; possible D gene TRBD2, 5 bases. The CDR3 consists of 13 residues. In germline, CDR1 is SGHVS, CDR2 FQNEAQ. V was pared by 5 bases and J by 7 bases, with 14 bases between. The CDR3: CASSETTRGTQYF. In DNA form, the CDR3 reads TGTGCCAGCAGCGAGACCACCCGGGGGACCCAGTACTTC. The whole variable domain, remainder taken from reference TRBV7-8 and TRBJ2-5, is GAGVSQSPRYKVAKRGQDVALRCDPISGHVSLFWYQQALGQGPEFLTYFQNEAQLDKSGLPSDRFFAERPEGSVSTLKIQRTQQEDSAVYLCASSETTRGTQYFGPGTRLLVL.

This rearrangement joins TRBV29-1 to TRBJ2-1; 10 bases match TRBD2. The CDR3 is made up of 15 amino acids. Germline V gene sequence: CDR1 SQVTM, CDR2 ANQGSEA. After removal of 7 bases from V and 5 bases from J, the junction contained 11 bases not matched to a gene. The CDR3 DNA is TGCAGCGCTTACCCTCAACTAGCGGGAAACAATGAGCAGTTCTTC. It codes for CSAYPQLAGNNEQFF.

The rearrangement joins TRBV11-3 to TRBJ2-1; possibly TRBD1 for D (6 bases). The CDR3 has 16 amino acids. V was shortened by 1 base and J by 5 bases, with 15 bases between the two germline ends. The germline V gene has CDR1 SGHNT and CDR2 YENEEA. The CDR3 spells CASSLAPTGSHNEQFF. The CDR3 DNA reads TGTGCCAGCAGCTTAGCCCCCACAGGGAGTCACAATGAGCAGTTCTTC.

V usage is TRBV24-1 and J usage is TRBJ2-5, with TRBD2 matching 13 bases. Trimming took 3 bases from V and 4 from J; bases not matched to a gene: 10. The CDR3 consists of 18 residues. Germline assignment: CDR1 KGHDR and CDR2 SFDVKD. The CDR3 region is CATSDAGLAGRWGETQYF. Here the CDR3 DNA reads TGTGCCACCAGTGATGCGGGACTAGCGGGACGATGGGGAGAGACCCAGTACTTC.

This chain uses TRBV7-9 with TRBJ1-1; 7 bases are shared with TRBD1. The CDR3 runs 13 residues. Looked up from germline, CDR1 is SEHNR and CDR2 is FQNEAQ (reference sequence). With V trimmed by 11 bases and J by 5 bases, 11 bases remained unmatched. The CDR3, as DNA: TGTGCCGGGGGGAGACAGGGACTTACTGAAGCTTTCTTT. Protein sequence: CAGGRQGLTEAFF.

The chain couples TRBV29-1 to TRBJ2-3; possibly TRBD1 for D (5 bases). CDR1 is SQVTM, CDR2 ANQGSEA, per germline. CDR3 length: 14 residues. The V end was cut by 8 bases, the J end by 2 bases, with 17 bases between. This chain's CDR3 is CSLRDPQYTDTQYF. The CDR3 DNA follows: TGCAGCCTCAGGGATCCCCAATACACAGATACGCAGTATTTT.

This clone has a single count. The rearrangement links TRBV7-2 to TRBJ1-1; possible D gene TRBD1, 6 bases. The V end lost 6 bases, the J end lost 8 bases, and 16 bases lay between the germline ends. This CDR3 is 13 amino acids long. Germline CDR1 and CDR2: SGHTA and FQGNSA. The CDR3 nucleotides are TGTGCCAGCAGGGGGGCAGGGGCGCGAGAAGCTTTCTTT. Translated, it gives CASRGAGAREAFF. The full variable domain, with the rest looked up from reference TRBV7-2 and TRBJ1-1, is GAGVSQSPSNKVTEKGKDVELRCDPISGHTALYWYRQSLGQGLEFLIYFQGNSAPDKSGLPSDRFSAERTGGSVSTLTIQRTQQEDSAVYLCASRGAGAREAFFGQGTRLTVV.

This sequence joins TRBV27 and TRBJ2-7; D not resolved. This CDR3 has 11 residues. Trimming took 6 bases from V and 6 from J, leaving 9 bases between them. Germline-derived CDR1 and CDR2 are MNHEY and SMNVEV (reference sequence). In DNA form, the CDR3 reads TGTGCCAGCAGCTCACTCTCCGAGCAGTACTTC. Translating gives CASSSLSEQYF.

CDR3 region: CASSPLAGGIETQYF. CDR3 bases: TGTGCCAGCTCACCCCTAGCGGGAGGGATCGAGACCCAGTACTTC. This sequence joins TRBV18 and TRBJ2-5, with 12 bases aligning to TRBD2. CDR1 is KGHSH and CDR2 is LQKENI in the germline V gene. This CDR3 contains 15 residues. The junction had 4 bases not matched to a gene; V was cut back by 3 bases and J by 5 bases.

The gene calls are TRBV7-2 and TRBJ2-3; 10 positions agree with TRBD2. The CDR3 spans 18 residues. Germline V gene lookup returns CDR1 SGHTA and CDR2 FQGNSA. V gave up 3 bases and J gave up 0 bases; unmatched junction bases: 9. CDR3 residues: CASSLGLAGAPSTDTQYF. In DNA form, the CDR3 reads TGTGCCAGCAGCTTGGGGCTAGCGGGGGCCCCTAGCACAGATACGCAGTATTTT.

This clone appeared once. The chain is built from TRBV5-1 and TRBJ2-7; tentatively, D is TRBD1 (5 bases). CDR3 size: 13 residues. Germline values: CDR1 SGHRS, CDR2 YFSETQ. V lost 4 bases and J lost 2, with 10 bases in between. The CDR3: CASSLRRAYEQYF. In nucleotides, the CDR3 is TGCGCCAGCAGCCTTCGCAGGGCCTACGAGCAGTACTTC.

This chain links TRBV6-5 with TRBJ1-5, with TRBD1 matching over 8 bases. Germline values: CDR1 MNHEY, CDR2 SVGAGI. J lost 6 bases, V lost 9 bases, and 10 bases had no gene match. The CDR3 covers 14 residues. The CDR3 region has the DNA TGTGCCAGTATCATGACAGGGGCGGGTCAGCCCCAGCATTTT. Translation: CASIMTGAGQPQHF.

CDR3 sequence (DNA): TGTGCCATCAGTGCCGGGACTAGCGAGGCCGGGGAGCTGTTTTTT. Translation: CAISAGTSEAGELFF. This chain uses TRBV10-3 with TRBJ2-2; 10 bases agree with TRBD2. V lost 4 bases to trimming and J lost 6 bases; unmatched junction nucleotides: 5. The CDR3 runs to 15 residues. Germline V gene sequence: CDR1 ENHRY, CDR2 SYGVKD.